Below are 7 T cell receptor beta chains sequenced from a single sample in a study of blood T cells in healthy people across ages. Together with a sample-barcoded 5' primer, a J-beta primer mix was included in a second PCR lasting about 6 to 11 cycles. One entry per CDR3 protein results from TCRdb running MiXCR on the 5' RACE reads. This sample has about 670,000 distinct CDR3 sequences, with approximately 40% found just once. Sequences were obtained from blood. Receptors were obtained from a man at least 80 years old in good health.

In this sample, this clonotype turned up a few times. The chain carries TRBV27 and TRBJ1-5; D uncertain. The CDR3 extends over 12 amino acids. Between the trimmed V and J ends, which lost 6 bases and 4 bases, there was a span of 7 bases. Per germline, CDR1 MNHEY and CDR2 SMNVEV (reference sequence). The CDR3 sequence is CASRTGNQPQHF. The DNA for the CDR3 is TGTGCCAGCAGAACGGGGAATCAGCCCCAGCATTTT.

The chain has TRBV11-2 and TRBJ2-7; D remains ambiguous. The CDR3 is 13 amino acids. Trimming took off 3 bases at V and 3 bases at J, with 9 bases between the two ends. Germline values: CDR1 SGHAT, CDR2 FQNNGV. The CDR3 spells CASSFGILYEQYF. The CDR3 DNA sequence: TGTGCCAGCAGCTTTGGTATCCTCTACGAGCAGTACTTC.

V gene TRBV2 combines with J gene TRBJ2-5; 8 positions agree with TRBD2. V was pared by 0 bases and J by 2 bases, with 5 bases of the junction left unmatched. This CDR3 region has 16 residues. CDR1 is SNHLY, CDR2 FYNNEI, per germline. In DNA, the CDR3 is TGTGCCAGCAGTGAAGCAGGCACTAGCGGACAAGAGACCCAGTACTTC. Its translation is CASSEAGTSGQETQYF. Supplemented by reference TRBV2 and TRBJ2-5, the full variable domain reads EPEVTQTPSHQVTQMGQEVILRCVPISNHLYFYWYRQILGQKVEFLVSFYNNEISEKSEIFDDQFSVERPDGSNFTLKIRSTKLEDSAMYFCASSEAGTSGQETQYFGPGTRLLVL.

The gene calls are TRBV7-9 and TRBJ2-7; D not resolved. In germline, CDR1 is SEHNR, CDR2 FQNEAQ (reference sequence). The ends were cut back, 5 bases at V and 1 base at J, with 12 bases in the middle. The CDR3 consists of 14 residues. The DNA of the CDR3 is TGTGCCAGCAGCCGCATGGACGTTTCCTACGAGCAGTACTTC. The encoded protein is CASSRMDVSYEQYF.

This clonotype was counted a few times. J is TRBJ2-7 and V is TRBV15, with 9 bases fitting TRBD2. The V and J ends lost 8 bases and 2 bases, in that order; junction bases with no gene match: 7. This CDR3 has 14 amino acids. In germline, CDR1 is LNHNV, CDR2 YYDKDF (reference sequence). The chain's CDR3 is CATAETSGPYEQYF. The DNA for the CDR3 is TGTGCCACCGCAGAAACTAGCGGGCCCTACGAGCAGTACTTC.

The table lists this clonotype with many counts. This chain joins TRBV20-1 and TRBJ2-1, with a possible D match to TRBD1 (6 bases). Trimming cost V 0 bases and J 8 bases, with 17 bases left between them. Germline lookup yields CDR1 DFQATT and CDR2 SNEGSKA (reference sequence). The CDR3 contains 15 residues. CDR3 DNA sequence: TGCAGTGCTAGAGACCCGAAAAACAGGGCTGATGAGCAGTTCTTC. Translation gives CSARDPKNRADEQFF.

This clonotype was found a few times. The chain links TRBV20-1 to TRBJ2-1; 9 nucleotides line up with TRBD2. Trimming cost V 0 bases and J 2 bases; bases outside gene matches: 2. CDR1 and CDR2 (germline): DFQATT, SNEGSKA (reference sequence). This CDR3 is 15 amino acids long. CDR3 protein: CSAREGGGAYNEQFF. The CDR3 nucleotides are TGCAGTGCTAGAGAGGGCGGGGGGGCCTACAATGAGCAGTTCTTC.